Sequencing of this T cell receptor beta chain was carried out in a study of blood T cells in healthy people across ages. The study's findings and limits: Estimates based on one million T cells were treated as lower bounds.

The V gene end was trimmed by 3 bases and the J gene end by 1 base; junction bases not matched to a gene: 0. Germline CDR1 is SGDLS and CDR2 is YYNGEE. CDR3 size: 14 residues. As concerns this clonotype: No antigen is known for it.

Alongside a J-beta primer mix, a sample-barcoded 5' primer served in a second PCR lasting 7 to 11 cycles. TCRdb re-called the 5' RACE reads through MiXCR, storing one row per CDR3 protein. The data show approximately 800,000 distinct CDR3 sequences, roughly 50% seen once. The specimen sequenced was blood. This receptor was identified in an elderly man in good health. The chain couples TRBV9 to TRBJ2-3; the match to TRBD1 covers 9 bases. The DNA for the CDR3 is TGTGCCAGCAGCGGACAGGGGGGCACAGATACGCAGTATTTT. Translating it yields CASSGQGGTDTQYF.